The next 11 T cell receptor beta chains were all read from a single sample in a study of radiotherapy plus CTLA-4 blockade in lung cancer. Sequencing was performed with immunoSEQ multiplex PCR; in TCRdb, only in-frame clones are kept and a portion is missing. The sample has roughly 48,000 clones, 65% to 85% seen once. The sequencing here drew on peripheral blood, taken from a patient treated with radiotherapy plus ipilimumab. The receptors were sampled from a human donor with non-small cell lung cancer who had stable disease on radiotherapy plus ipilimumab.

The rearrangement links TRBV5-1 to TRBJ1-6; unclear D gene. With 8 bases removed from V and 7 bases from J, the gap between germline ends came to 16 bases. The germline V gene encodes CDR1 SGHRS and CDR2 YFSETQ. CDR3 size: 14 residues. CDR3: CASTQGFDNSPLHF. CDR3 coding DNA: TGCGCCAGTACCCAAGGTTTCGACAATTCACCCCTCCACTTT.

The gene calls are TRBV5-6 and TRBJ1-2, with D possibly matching TRBD1 (6 bases). Looked up from germline, CDR1 is SGHDT and CDR2 is YYEEEE. V was shortened by 7 bases and J by 4 bases, with 20 bases between the two germline ends. This CDR3 has 15 residues. CDR3 DNA sequence: TGTGCCAGCCGAAGTAACTTCAGGGGCGGCTATGGCTACACCTTC. As protein: CASRSNFRGGYGYTF.

This chain joins TRBV27 and TRBJ1-2; 9 bases are shared with TRBD1. Germline V gene lookup returns CDR1 MNHEY and CDR2 SMNVEV (reference sequence). V shed 1 base and J 4 bases; nucleotides not matched to a gene: 13. CDR3 length: 18 amino acids. The CDR3: CASSLYGTGLPGGYGYTF. DNA for the CDR3: TGTGCCAGCAGTTTATACGGGACAGGGCTCCCTGGAGGCTATGGCTACACCTTC.

The V gene is TRBV5-4, the J gene TRBJ2-7; TRBD2 is a possible D gene (6 bases). Germline loops: CDR1 SGHNT, CDR2 YYREEE (reference sequence). V gave up 0 bases and J gave up 2 bases, with 9 bases separating them. The CDR3 has 14 residues. This CDR3 reads CASSLDGGAYEQYV. The CDR3 region has the DNA TGTGCCAGCAGCTTGGACGGAGGGGCCTACGAGCAGTACGTC.

The CDR3, as DNA: TGTGCCAGCAGCTCCACTAGCGGGGGAACTCGCGGCACCGGGGAGCTGTTTTTT. Translating it yields CASSSTSGGTRGTGELFF. This rearrangement joins TRBV7-3 to TRBJ2-2; 11 bases map to TRBD2. The CDR3 length is 18 residues. In germline, CDR1 is SGHTA, CDR2 FQGTGA. V was pared by 4 bases and J by 4 bases, with 11 bases of the junction left unmatched.

The gene calls are TRBV6-6 and TRBJ2-3; D remains unclear. This CDR3 is built from 12 residues. CDR1 is MNHNY and CDR2 is SVGAGI in the germline V gene (reference sequence). The ends were cut back, 5 bases at V and 6 bases at J, with 9 bases in the middle. The CDR3 sequence is CASSASVDTQYF. The CDR3 region has the DNA TGTGCCAGCAGTGCCTCCGTGGATACGCAGTATTTT.

The chain links TRBV12-5 to TRBJ2-1; 13 bases agree with TRBD2. V dropped 7 bases and J dropped 5; count of bases not matched to a gene: 5. Germline CDR1 LGHNT, CDR2 FRNRAP. This CDR3 contains 15 residues. Here the CDR3 reads CASAWTSGGNNEQFF. As DNA, the CDR3 is TGTGCTAGTGCCTGGACTAGCGGGGGTAACAATGAGCAGTTCTTC.

This clone is a singleton in its sample. The V and J genes are TRBV2 and TRBJ2-3, with D unclear. CDR3 length equals 14 residues. V lost 5 bases and J lost 2, with 11 bases in between. Germline V gene data show CDR1 as SNHLY and CDR2 as FYNNEI. CDR3 loop: CASSLGPHTDTQYF. CDR3 coding DNA: TGTGCCAGCAGTCTCGGTCCCCACACAGATACGCAGTATTTT.

The V gene is TRBV5-1, the J gene TRBJ1-5; TRBD1 agrees at 7 bases. The CDR3 sequence is 15 residues long. Germline loops: CDR1 SGHRS, CDR2 YFSETQ. J was trimmed by 3 bases and V by 4 bases; bases with no gene match: 7. CDR3 DNA: TGCGCCAGCAGCGAGCGACAGGGTTCCAATCAGCCCCAGCATTTT. Its translation is CASSERQGSNQPQHF. Based on the CDR3 plus reference TRBV5-1 and TRBJ1-5, the full variable domain is KAGVTQTPRYLIKTRGQQVTLSCSPISGHRSVSWYQQTPGQGLQFLFEYFSETQRNKGNFPGRFSGRQFSNSRSEMNVSTLELGDSALYLCASSERQGSNQPQHFGDGTRLSIL.

This clone appeared a few times. The rearrangement joins TRBV2 to TRBJ2-5; 7 nucleotides match TRBD2. V lost 1 base and J lost 9; bases outside the gene matches: 5. CDR1 and CDR2 (germline): SNHLY, FYNNEI. The length of the CDR3 is 13 residues. The CDR3 nucleotides are TGTGCCAGCAGTGAAGAGACGGCGGGAGCCCAGTACTTC. Translated: CASSEETAGAQYF. Full variable domain (rest looked up from reference TRBV2 and TRBJ2-5): EPEVTQTPSHQVTQMGQEVILRCVPISNHLYFYWYRQILGQKVEFLVSFYNNEISEKSEIFDDQFSVERPDGSNFTLKIRSTKLEDSAMYFCASSEETAGAQYFGPGTRLLVL.

The gene calls are TRBV30 and TRBJ1-5; possibly TRBD1 for D (6 bases). Trimming took off 1 base at V and 1 base at J, with 8 bases between the two ends. Germline CDR1 is GTSNPN and CDR2 is SVGIG (reference sequence). The CDR3 consists of 14 residues. This CDR3 is CAWSGGGSNQPQHF. For the CDR3, the DNA is TGTGCCTGGAGTGGAGGGGGGAGCAATCAGCCCCAGCATTTT.